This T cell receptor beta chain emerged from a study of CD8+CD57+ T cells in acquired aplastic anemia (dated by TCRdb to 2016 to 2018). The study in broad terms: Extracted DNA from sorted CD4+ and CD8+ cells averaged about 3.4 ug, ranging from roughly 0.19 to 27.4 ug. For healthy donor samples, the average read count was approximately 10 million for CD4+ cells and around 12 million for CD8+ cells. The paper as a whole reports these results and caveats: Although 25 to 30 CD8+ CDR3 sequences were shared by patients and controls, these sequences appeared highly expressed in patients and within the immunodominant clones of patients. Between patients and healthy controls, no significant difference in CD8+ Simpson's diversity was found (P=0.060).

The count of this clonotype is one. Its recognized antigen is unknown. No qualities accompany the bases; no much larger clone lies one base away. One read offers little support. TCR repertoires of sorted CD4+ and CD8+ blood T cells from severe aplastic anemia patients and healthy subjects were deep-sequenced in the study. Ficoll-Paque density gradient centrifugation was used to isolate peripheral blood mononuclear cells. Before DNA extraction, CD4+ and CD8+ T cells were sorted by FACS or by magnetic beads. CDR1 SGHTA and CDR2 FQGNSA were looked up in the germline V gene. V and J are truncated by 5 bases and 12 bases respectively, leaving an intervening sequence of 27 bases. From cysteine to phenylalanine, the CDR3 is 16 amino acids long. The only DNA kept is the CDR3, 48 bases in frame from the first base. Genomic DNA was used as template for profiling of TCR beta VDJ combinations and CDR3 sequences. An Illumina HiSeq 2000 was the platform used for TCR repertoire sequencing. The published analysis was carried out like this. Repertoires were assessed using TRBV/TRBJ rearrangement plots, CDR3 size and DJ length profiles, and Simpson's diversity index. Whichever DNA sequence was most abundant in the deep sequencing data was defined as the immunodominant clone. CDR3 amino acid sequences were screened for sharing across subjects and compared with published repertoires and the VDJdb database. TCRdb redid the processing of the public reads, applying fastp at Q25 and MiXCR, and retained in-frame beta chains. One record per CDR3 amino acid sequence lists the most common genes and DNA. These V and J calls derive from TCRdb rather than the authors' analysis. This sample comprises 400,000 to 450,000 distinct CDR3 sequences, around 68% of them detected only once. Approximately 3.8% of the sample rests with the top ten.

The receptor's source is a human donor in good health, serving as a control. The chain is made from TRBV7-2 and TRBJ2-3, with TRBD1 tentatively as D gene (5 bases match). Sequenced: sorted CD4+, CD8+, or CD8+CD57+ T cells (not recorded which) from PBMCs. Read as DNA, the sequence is TGTGCCAGCAGCCCCGTCACGGAAGCCTTCTTAGGACAACAGTATTTT. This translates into CASSPVTEAFLGQQYF.